This T cell receptor (beta chain) was found in a study of blood T cell repertoires in COVID-19. Germline CDR1 reads SNHLY; CDR2 reads FYNNEI. The ends were cut back, 6 bases at V and 8 bases at J, with 13 bases in the middle. The CDR3 is made up of 12 amino acids. The repertoire was sequenced with immunoSEQ multiplex PCR; TCRdb's copy has only in-frame clones and lacks some. The sample consists of fewer than 250,000 clones, 70% to 90% of them appearing once. The sequencing sample was made of peripheral blood. This sequence originates from a woman between 35 and 50 years old with acute or convalescent COVID-19. The gene calls are TRBV2 and TRBJ1-1; D is unclear. The CDR3 protein is CASSGGRLEAFF. CDR3 in DNA: TGTGCCAGCAGCGGAGGACGGCTAGAAGCTTTCTTT.